These 8 T cell receptor beta chains originate from one sample sequenced in a study of CD8 T cells in Susac syndrome. A quantity of roughly 0.5 to 1 ug RNA underwent reverse transcription using random hexamers. TCRdb re-analysed the immunoSEQ multiplex PCR reads in MiXCR, keeping a single row per CDR3 protein. The repertoire has about 120,000 distinct CDR3 sequences, roughly 94% of them found once; the top ten carry 0.25% to 0.3%. The sequenced sample consisted of CD8+ T cells from PBMCs. These receptors were obtained from a human donor with Susac syndrome.

V usage is TRBV5-6 and J usage is TRBJ2-1, with 7 bases aligning to TRBD1. Germline V gives CDR1 SGHDT, CDR2 YYEEEE. This CDR3 has 14 residues. J was trimmed by 7 bases and V by 4 bases; bases with no gene match: 8. CDR3 DNA sequence: TGTGCCAGCAGCCCCATGGGACAGCTTAATGAGCAGTTCTTC. Translating gives CASSPMGQLNEQFF.

V and J are TRBV27 and TRBJ1-5; TRBD1 matches at 11 bases. The CDR3 runs to 18 residues. Germline CDR1 reads MNHEY; CDR2 reads SMNVEV (reference sequence). Trimming cost V 0 bases and J 2 bases; bases outside gene matches: 6. CDR3 sequence reads: CASSLSGQGALGNQPQHF. In DNA, the CDR3 is TGTGCCAGCAGTTTATCCGGACAGGGGGCGTTAGGCAATCAGCCCCAGCATTTT.

This chain joins TRBV15 and TRBJ1-2, with 7 nucleotides matching TRBD1. The ends lost 2 bases at V and 6 bases at J; junction bases unmatched: 6. CDR3 length: 14 residues. Germline V gene sequence: CDR1 LNHNV, CDR2 YYDKDF (reference sequence). The DNA for the CDR3 is TGTGCCACCAGCAGACCCCAGGGGGTGGATGGCTACACCTTC. It encodes CATSRPQGVDGYTF.

In its sample, this clonotype was seen once. The V and J genes are TRBV7-9 and TRBJ2-5, with D perhaps TRBD1 (5 bases). The CDR3 runs 15 residues. Germline V CDR1 and CDR2: SEHNR, FQNEAQ (reference sequence). The ends were cut back, 5 bases at V and 0 bases at J, with 13 bases in the middle. CDR3 sequence reads: CASSGAGSYQETQYF. CDR3 DNA: TGTGCCAGCAGCGGGGCTGGCAGCTACCAAGAGACCCAGTACTTC.

The chain combines TRBV27 with TRBJ1-2, with TRBD1 as a possible D gene (6 bases). V lost 4 bases, J lost 4 bases, and 16 bases lay in between. The CDR3 extends over 15 amino acids. Germline CDR1 is MNHEY and CDR2 is SMNVEV (reference sequence). This CDR3 is CASSSQTGSPYGYTF. Written as DNA, the CDR3 is TGTGCCAGCAGTTCCCAGACAGGATCCCCCTATGGCTACACCTTC.

The chain couples TRBV30 to TRBJ1-2; no definite D call. Germline loops: CDR1 GTSNPN, CDR2 SVGIG (reference sequence). Between the trimmed V and J ends, which lost 4 bases and 2 bases, there was a span of 14 bases. This CDR3 has 14 residues. CDR3 amino acids: CAWKGRERNYGYTF. CDR3 DNA: TGTGCCTGGAAGGGCCGGGAGAGGAACTATGGCTACACCTTC.

V usage is TRBV29-1 and J usage is TRBJ2-1, with 8 bases aligning to TRBD1. The ends lost 7 bases at V and 5 bases at J; junction bases unmatched: 4. This CDR3 has 12 amino acids. Germline V gene sequence: CDR1 SQVTM, CDR2 ANQGSEA. CDR3 residues: CSAGQGNNEQFF. The CDR3 DNA sequence: TGCAGCGCAGGACAGGGTAACAATGAGCAGTTCTTC.

Regarding this clonotype: A read error may produce the germline difference seen at one junction end. The chain links TRBV7-7 to TRBJ2-5; D not resolved. Germline values: CDR1 SSHAT, CDR2 FNYEAQ (reference sequence). The CDR3 totals 15 residues. The CDR3 bases are TGTGCTAGCAGCGCCTCGTTCACGCCCCAAGAGACCCAGTACTTC. Amino acid sequence: CASSASFTPQETQYF. Full variable domain (rest looked up from reference TRBV7-7 and TRBJ2-5): GAGVSQSPRYKVTKRGQDVTLRCDPISSHATLYWYQQALGQGPEFLTYFNYEAQPDKSGLPSDRFSAERPEGSISTLTIQRTEQRDSAMYRCASSASFTPQETQYFGPGTRLLVL.